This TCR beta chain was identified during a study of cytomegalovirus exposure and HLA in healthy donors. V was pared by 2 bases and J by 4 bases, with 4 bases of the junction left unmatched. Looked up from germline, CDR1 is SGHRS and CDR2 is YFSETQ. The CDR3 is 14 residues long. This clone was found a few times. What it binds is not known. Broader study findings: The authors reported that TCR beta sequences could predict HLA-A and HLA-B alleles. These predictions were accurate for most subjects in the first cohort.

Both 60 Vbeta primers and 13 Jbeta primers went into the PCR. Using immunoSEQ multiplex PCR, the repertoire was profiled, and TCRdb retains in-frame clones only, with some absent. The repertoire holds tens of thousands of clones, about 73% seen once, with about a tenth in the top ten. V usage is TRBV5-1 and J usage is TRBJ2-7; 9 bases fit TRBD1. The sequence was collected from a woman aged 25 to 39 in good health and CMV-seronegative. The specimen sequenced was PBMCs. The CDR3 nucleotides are TGCGCCAGCAGCTTTGGACAGGGGATTTACGAGCAGTACTTC. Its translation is CASSFGQGIYEQYF.